Here is one TCR beta chain with its context. Its specificity is not known. The data belong to a study of shared clonotypes between healthy human individuals. Researchers ran the assay at a deep level. Profiled with immunoSEQ multiplex PCR; TCRdb holds only in-frame clones, not every one. The sample carries some 900,000 clones, approximately 76% recorded once. Notes on the study in general: In several donors, about 5% of naive CD4 clonotypes appeared in common.

The V segment lost 2 bases and the J segment 5 bases; nucleotides outside the gene matches: 3. CDR1 is ENHRY, CDR2 SYGVKD, per germline. This CDR3 is built from 13 residues. The chain recombines TRBV10-3 with TRBJ2-7, with TRBD2 matching over 7 bases. The origin of this receptor is a man aged 18-30 years in good health. The sequenced sample was memory CD4+ T cells sorted from blood. The subset was: CD45RA-negative fraction. The CDR3 here is CAISEGTTNEQYF. The CDR3, as DNA: TGTGCCATCAGTGAGGGGACTACGAACGAGCAGTACTTC.